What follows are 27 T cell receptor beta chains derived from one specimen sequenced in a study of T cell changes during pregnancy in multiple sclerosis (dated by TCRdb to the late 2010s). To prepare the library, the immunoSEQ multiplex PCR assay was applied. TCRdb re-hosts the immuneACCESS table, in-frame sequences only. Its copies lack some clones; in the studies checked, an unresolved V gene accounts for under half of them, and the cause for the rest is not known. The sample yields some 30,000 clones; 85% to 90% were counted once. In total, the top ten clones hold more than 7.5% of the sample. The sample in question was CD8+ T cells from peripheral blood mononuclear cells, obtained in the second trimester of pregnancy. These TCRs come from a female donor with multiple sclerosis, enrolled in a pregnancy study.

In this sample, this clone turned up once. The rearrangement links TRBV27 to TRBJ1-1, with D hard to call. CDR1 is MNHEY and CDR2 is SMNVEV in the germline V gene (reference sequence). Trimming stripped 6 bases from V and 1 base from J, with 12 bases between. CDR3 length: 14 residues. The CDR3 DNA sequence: TGTGCCAGCAGCTCCCTAGGTAGGAACACTGAAGCTTTCTTT. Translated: CASSSLGRNTEAFF.

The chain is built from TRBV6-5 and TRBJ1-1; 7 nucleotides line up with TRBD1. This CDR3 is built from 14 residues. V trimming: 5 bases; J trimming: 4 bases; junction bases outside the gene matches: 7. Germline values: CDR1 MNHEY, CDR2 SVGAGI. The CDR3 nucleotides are TGTGCCAGCAGTCCCGAGACAGGGCTCACTGAAGCTTTCTTT. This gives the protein CASSPETGLTEAFF.

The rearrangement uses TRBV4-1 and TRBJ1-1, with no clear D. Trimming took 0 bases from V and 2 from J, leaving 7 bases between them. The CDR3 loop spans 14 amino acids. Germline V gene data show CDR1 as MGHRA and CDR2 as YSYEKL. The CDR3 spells CASSQDRKNTEAFF. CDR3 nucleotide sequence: TGCGCCAGCAGCCAAGATAGAAAAAACACTGAAGCTTTCTTT.

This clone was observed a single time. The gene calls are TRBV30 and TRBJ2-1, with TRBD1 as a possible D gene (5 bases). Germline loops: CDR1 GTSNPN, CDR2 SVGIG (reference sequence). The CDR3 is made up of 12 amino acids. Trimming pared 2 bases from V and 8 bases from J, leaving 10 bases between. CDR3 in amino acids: CAWSSQGYEQFF. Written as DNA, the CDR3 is TGTGCCTGGAGTTCCCAGGGCTATGAGCAGTTCTTC.

The CDR3 DNA reads as TGTGCCAGCAGCTCCTACAGGGGCCGGGAGACCCAGTACTTC. It codes for CASSSYRGRETQYF. The chain links TRBV7-9 to TRBJ2-5; 7 bases match TRBD1. This CDR3 comprises 14 residues. CDR1 is SEHNR and CDR2 is FQNEAQ in the germline V gene (reference sequence). V lost 4 bases, J lost 5 bases, and 7 bases stayed unmatched. Looking up the rest from reference TRBV7-9 and TRBJ2-5 gives the full variable domain: DTGVSQNPRHKITKRGQNVTFRCDPISEHNRLYWYRQTLGQGPEFLTYFQNEAQLEKSRLLSDRFSAERPKGSFSTLEIQRTEQGDSAMYLCASSSYRGRETQYFGPGTRLLVL.

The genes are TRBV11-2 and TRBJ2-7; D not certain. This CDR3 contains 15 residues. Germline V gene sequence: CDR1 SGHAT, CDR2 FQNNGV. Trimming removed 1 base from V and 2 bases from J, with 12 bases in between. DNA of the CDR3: TGTGCCAGCAGCTTAGTCGCCCTTGCAGCCTACGAGCAGTACTTC. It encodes CASSLVALAAYEQYF. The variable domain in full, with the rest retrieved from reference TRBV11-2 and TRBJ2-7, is EAGVAQSPRYKIIEKRQSVAFWCNPISGHATLYWYQQILGQGPKLLIQFQNNGVVDDSQLPKDRFSAERLKGVDSTLKIQPAKLEDSAVYLCASSLVALAAYEQYFGPGTRLTVT.

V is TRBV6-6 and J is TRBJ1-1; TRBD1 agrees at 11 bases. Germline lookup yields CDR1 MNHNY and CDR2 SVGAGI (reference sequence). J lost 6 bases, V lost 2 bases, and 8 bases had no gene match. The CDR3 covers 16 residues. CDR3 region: CASSYSKGQGAPEAFF. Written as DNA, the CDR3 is TGTGCCAGCAGTTACAGTAAAGGACAGGGGGCCCCTGAAGCTTTCTTT.

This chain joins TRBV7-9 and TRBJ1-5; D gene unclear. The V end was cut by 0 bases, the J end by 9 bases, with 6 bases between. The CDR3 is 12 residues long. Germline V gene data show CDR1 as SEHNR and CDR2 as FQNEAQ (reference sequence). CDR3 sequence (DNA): TGTGCCAGCAGCTTAGCAGCCCGGCCCCAGCATTTT. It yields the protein CASSLAARPQHF.

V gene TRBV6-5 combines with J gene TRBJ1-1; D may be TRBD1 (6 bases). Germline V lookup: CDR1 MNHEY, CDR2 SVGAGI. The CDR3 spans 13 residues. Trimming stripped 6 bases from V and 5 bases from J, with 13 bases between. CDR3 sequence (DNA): TGTGCCAGCAGAACAGGGATGGGGACTGAAGCTTTCTTT. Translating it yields CASRTGMGTEAFF.

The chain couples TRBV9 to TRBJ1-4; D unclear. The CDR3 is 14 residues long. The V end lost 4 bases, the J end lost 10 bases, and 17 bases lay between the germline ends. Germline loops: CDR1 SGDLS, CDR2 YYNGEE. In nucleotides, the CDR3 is TGTGCCAGCAGCCCGACAAGTCTCGGAGGAAAACTGTTTTTT. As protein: CASSPTSLGGKLFF.

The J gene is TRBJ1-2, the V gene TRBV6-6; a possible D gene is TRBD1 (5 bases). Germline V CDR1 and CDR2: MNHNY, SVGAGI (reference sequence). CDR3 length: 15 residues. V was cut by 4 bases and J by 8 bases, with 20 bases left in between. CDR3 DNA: TGTGCCAGCAGTTTCCCCCAGGGCGGGGGTGGGGGCTACACCTTC. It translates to CASSFPQGGGGGYTF.

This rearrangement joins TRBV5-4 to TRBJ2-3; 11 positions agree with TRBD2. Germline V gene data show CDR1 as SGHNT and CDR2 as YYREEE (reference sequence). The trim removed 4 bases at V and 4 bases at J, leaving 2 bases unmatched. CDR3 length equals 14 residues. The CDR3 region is CASSLGLAADTQYF. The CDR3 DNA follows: TGTGCCAGCAGCCTGGGACTAGCGGCAGATACGCAGTATTTT.

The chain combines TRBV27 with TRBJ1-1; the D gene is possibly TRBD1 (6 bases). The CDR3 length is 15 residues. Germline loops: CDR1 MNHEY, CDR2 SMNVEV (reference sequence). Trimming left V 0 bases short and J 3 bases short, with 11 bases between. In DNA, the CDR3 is TGTGCCAGCAGTTTATCGCCTACAGGGTACACTGAAGCTTTCTTT. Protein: CASSLSPTGYTEAFF.

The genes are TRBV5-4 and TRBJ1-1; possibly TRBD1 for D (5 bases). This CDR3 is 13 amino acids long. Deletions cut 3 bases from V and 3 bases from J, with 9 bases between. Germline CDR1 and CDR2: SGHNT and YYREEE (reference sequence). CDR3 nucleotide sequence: TGTGCCAGCAGCTCAGGGATTGACACTGAAGCTTTCTTT. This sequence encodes CASSSGIDTEAFF.

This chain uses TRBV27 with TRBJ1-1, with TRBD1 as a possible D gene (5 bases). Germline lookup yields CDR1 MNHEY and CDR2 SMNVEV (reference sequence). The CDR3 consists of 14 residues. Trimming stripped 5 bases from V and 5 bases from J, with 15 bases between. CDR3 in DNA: TGTGCCAGCAGTCCAACCGCAGGGAGGACTGAAGCTTTCTTT. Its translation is CASSPTAGRTEAFF.

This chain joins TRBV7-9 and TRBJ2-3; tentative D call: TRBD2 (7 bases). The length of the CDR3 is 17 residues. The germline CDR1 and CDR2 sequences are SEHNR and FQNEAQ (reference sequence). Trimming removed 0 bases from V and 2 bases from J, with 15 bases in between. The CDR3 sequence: CASSLARGPGPTDTQYF. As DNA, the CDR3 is TGTGCCAGCAGCTTAGCGCGGGGGCCTGGCCCCACAGATACGCAGTATTTT.

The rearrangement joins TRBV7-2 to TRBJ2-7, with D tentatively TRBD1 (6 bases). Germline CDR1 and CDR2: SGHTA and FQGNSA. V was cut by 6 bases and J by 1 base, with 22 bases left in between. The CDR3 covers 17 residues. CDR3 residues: CASSLLGQGSRSYEQYF. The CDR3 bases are TGTGCCAGCAGTTTGCTAGGCCAGGGGTCCCGGTCCTACGAGCAGTACTTC.

The CDR3: CASSLSRGGGYTF. CDR3 DNA: TGTGCCAGCAGTTTATCCCGCGGCGGGGGCTACACCTTC. The chain has TRBV27 and TRBJ1-2; D call uncertain. Looked up from germline, CDR1 is MNHEY and CDR2 is SMNVEV (reference sequence). With 0 bases removed from V and 8 bases from J, the gap between germline ends came to 10 bases. The CDR3 spans 13 residues.

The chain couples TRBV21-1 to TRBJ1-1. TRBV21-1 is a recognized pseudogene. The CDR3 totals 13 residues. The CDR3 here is CASTPGGHTEAFF. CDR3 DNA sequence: TGTGCCAGCACCCCCGGGGGGCACACTGAAGCTTTCTTT.

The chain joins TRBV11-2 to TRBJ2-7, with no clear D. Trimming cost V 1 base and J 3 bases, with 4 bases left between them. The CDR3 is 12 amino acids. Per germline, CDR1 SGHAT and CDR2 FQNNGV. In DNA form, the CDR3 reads TGTGCCAGCAGCTTAGTCCTCTACGAGCAGTACTTC. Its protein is CASSLVLYEQYF. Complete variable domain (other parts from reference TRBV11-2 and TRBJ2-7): EAGVAQSPRYKIIEKRQSVAFWCNPISGHATLYWYQQILGQGPKLLIQFQNNGVVDDSQLPKDRFSAERLKGVDSTLKIQPAKLEDSAVYLCASSLVLYEQYFGPGTRLTVT.

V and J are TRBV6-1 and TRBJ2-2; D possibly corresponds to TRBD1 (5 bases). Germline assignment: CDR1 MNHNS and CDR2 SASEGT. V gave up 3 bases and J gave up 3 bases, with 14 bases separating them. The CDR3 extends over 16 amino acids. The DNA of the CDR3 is TGTGCCAGCAGTGATTCAGGGAATAGTCACACCGGGGAGCTGTTTTTT. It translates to CASSDSGNSHTGELFF.

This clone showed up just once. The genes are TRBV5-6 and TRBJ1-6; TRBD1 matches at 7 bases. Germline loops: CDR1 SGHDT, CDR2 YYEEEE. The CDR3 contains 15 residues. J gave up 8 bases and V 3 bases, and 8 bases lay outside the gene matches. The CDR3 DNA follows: TGTGCCAGCAGCTCCGAACAGGGGATAGATTCACCCCTCCACTTT. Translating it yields CASSSEQGIDSPLHF.

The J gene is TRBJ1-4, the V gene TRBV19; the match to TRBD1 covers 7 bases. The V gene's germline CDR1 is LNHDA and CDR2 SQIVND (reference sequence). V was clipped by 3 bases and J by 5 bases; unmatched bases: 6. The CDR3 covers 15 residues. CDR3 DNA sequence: TGTGCCAGTAGTATCCCGACAGGGATAAATGAAAAACTGTTTTTT. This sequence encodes CASSIPTGINEKLFF.

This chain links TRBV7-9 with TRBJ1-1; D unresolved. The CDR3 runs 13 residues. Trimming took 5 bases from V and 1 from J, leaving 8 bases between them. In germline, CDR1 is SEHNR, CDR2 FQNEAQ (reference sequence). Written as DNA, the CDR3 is TGTGCCAGCAGCCCCCCTCCGAACACTGAAGCTTTCTTT. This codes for CASSPPPNTEAFF.

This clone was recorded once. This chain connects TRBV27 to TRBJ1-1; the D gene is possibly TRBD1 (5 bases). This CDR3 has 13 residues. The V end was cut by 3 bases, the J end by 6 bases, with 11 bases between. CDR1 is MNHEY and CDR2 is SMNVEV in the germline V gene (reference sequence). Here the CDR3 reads CASSFPGQAEAFF. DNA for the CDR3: TGTGCCAGCAGTTTTCCAGGGCAAGCTGAAGCTTTCTTT.

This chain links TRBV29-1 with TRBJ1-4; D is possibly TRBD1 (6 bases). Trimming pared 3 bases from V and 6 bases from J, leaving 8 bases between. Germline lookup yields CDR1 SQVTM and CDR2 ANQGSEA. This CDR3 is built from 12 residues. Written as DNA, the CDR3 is TGCAGCGTTGACAGGGGCGATGAAAAACTGTTTTTT. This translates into CSVDRGDEKLFF. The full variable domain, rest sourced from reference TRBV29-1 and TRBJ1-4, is SAVISQKPSRDICQRGTSLTIQCQVDSQVTMMFWYRQQPGQSLTLIATANQGSEATYESGFVIDKFPISRPNLTFSTLTVSNMSPEDSSIYLCSVDRGDEKLFFGSGTQLSVL.

The CDR3 is CATSGTRTGYAYGYTF. CDR3 nucleotides: TGTGCCACCAGCGGGACGAGGACAGGGTATGCCTATGGCTACACCTTC. V gene TRBV15 combines with J gene TRBJ1-2, with TRBD1 identical over 8 bases. CDR1 is LNHNV and CDR2 is YYDKDF in the germline V gene (reference sequence). This CDR3 comprises 16 residues. The V segment lost 5 bases and the J segment 4 bases; nucleotides outside the gene matches: 12. Full variable domain (missing parts from reference TRBV15 and TRBJ1-2): DAMVIQNPRYQVTQFGKPVTLSCSQTLNHNVMYWYQQKSSQAPKLLFHYYDKDFNNEADTPDNFQSRRPNTSFCFLDIRSPGLGDTAMYLCATSGTRTGYAYGYTFGSGTRLTVV.